A selection of T cell receptor beta chains follows, all from one sample in a study of yellow fever vaccine responses in identical twins. TCRdb reprocessed the RT-PCR reads via MiXCR and lists one record per CDR3 protein. The sample consists of 1,500 to 2,000 distinct CDR3 sequences, 87% of them appearing once. The sequences come from T cells from blood (PBMCs), unsorted or a sorted subset (not recorded which), collected before or after yellow fever vaccination (not recorded which). These receptors were collected from a woman in her late teens or twenties who received the yellow fever vaccine. The CDR3 runs from the conserved cysteine through the conserved F or W.

CDR3,length,V
CASSPTSGRVGNEQFF,16,TRBV19
CASSSSRQGSKGNEKLFF,18,TRBV12-1
CASSLAAGDEKLFF,14,TRBV11-1
CARRKGHNEQFF,12,TRBV10-1
CASTVRQGTYEQYF,14,TRBV11-1
CASSLTPRDQPQHF,14,TRBV11-3
CSAIGSSYNEQFF,13,TRBV20-1
CSARRPPENSPLHF,14,TRBV20-1
CASSLQGAGETQYF,14,TRBV7-6
CASSQGVAGGFYEQYF,16,TRBV5-5
CASSAGYNEQFF,12,TRBV9
CASSLQGYEQYF,12,TRBV12-3/TRBV12-4
CASSFPGGFTGELFF,15,TRBV5-1
CASSYSRSPDSPLHF,15,TRBV6-5
CSVRQGVGEQYF,12,TRBV29-1
CRHTGGAYNEQFF,13,TRBV20-1
CASSSAAGTYEQYF,14,TRBV2
CAISDGNNQPQHF,13,TRBV10-3
CASSLGRSETQYF,13,TRBV11-3